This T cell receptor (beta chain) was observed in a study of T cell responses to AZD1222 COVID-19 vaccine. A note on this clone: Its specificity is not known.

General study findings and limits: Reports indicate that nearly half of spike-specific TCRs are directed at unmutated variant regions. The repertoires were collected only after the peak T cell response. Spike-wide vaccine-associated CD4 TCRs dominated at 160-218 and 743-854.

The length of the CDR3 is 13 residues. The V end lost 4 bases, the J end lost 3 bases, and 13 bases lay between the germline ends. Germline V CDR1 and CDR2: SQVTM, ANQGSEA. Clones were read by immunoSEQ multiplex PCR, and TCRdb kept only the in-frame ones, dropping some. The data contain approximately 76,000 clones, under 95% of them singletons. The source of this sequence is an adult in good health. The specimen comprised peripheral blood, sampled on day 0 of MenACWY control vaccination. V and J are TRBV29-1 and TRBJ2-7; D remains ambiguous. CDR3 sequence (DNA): TGCAGCGTTGCCCCCCGGGTCGGCTACGAGCAGTACTTC. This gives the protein CSVAPRVGYEQYF.